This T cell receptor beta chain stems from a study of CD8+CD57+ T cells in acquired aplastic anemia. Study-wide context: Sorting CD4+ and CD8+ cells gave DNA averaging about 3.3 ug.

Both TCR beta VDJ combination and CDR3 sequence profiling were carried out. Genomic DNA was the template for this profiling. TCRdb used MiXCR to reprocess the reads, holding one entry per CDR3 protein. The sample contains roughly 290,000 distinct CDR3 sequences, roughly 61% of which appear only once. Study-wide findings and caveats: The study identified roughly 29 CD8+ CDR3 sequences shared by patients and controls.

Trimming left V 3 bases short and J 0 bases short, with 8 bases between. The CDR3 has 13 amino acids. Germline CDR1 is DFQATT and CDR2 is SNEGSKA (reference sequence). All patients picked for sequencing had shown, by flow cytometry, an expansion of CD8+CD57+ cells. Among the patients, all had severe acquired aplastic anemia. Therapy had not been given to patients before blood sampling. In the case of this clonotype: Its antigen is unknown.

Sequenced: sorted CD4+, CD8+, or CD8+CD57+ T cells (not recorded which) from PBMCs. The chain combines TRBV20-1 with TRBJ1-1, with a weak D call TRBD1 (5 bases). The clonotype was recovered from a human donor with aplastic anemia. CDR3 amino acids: CSARGVVNTEAFF. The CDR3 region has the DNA TGCAGTGCTAGGGGGGTGGTGAACACTGAAGCTTTCTTT.